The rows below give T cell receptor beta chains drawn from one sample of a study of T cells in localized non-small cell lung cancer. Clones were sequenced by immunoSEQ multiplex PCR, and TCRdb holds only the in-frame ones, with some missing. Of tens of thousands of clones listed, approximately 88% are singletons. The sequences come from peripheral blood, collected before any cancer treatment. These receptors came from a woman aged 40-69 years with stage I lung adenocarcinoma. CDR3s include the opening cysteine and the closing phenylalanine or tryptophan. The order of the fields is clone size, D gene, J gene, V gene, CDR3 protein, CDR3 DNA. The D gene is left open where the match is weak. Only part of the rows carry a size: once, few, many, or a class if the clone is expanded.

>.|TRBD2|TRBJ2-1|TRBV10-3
CAISRTSGSYNEQFF
TGTGCCATCAGCAGGACTAGCGGTTCCTACAATGAGCAGTTCTTC
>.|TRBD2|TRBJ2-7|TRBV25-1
CASSEPGGTQRCF
TGTGCCAGCAGTGAGCCGGGGGGAACACAACGGTGCTTC
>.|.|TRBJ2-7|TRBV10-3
CAISESAGTLVEQYF
TGTGCCATCAGTGAGTCGGCAGGAACTCTGGTCGAGCAGTACTTC
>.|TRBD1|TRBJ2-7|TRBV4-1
CASSPAIPRRDRELWQYF
TGCGCCAGCAGCCCCGCAATCCCCCGCCGGGACAGGGAGTTGTGGCAGTACTTC
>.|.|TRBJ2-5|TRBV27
CASSHRGGGETQYF
TGTGCCAGCAGTCACCGGGGAGGGGGGGAGACCCAGTACTTC
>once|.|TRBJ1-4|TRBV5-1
CASSLQGPGRDNEKLFF
TGCGCCAGCAGCTTACAGGGACCGGGACGGGATAATGAAAAACTGTTTTTT
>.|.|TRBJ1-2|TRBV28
CASSPPADYGYTF
TGTGCCAGCAGTCCTCCAGCGGACTATGGCTACACCTTC
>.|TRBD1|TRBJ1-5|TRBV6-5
CASSSGQGAGQPQHF
TGTGCCAGCAGTTCTGGACAGGGGGCAGGTCAGCCCCAGCATTTT
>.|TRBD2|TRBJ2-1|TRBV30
CACPTSGSSYNEQFF
TGTGCCTGCCCGACTAGCGGAAGCTCCTACAATGAGCAGTTCTTC
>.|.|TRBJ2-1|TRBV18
CASSPGRDSNNEQFF
TGTGCCAGCTCACCAGGCCGGGACTCCAACAATGAGCAGTTCTTC
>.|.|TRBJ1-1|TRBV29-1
CSVPMAHGAEAFF
TGCAGCGTGCCGATGGCCCATGGCGCTGAAGCTTTCTTT
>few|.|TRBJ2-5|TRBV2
CATSQGNQETQYF
TGTGCCACCTCGCAGGGGAACCAAGAGACCCAGTACTTC
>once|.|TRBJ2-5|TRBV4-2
CASSQGDTDQETQYF
TGTGCCAGCAGCCAAGGGGACACTGATCAAGAGACCCAGTACTTC
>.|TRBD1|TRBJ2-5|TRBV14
CASSSTGGQETQYF
TGTGCCAGCAGCTCGACAGGGGGACAGGAGACCCAGTACTTC
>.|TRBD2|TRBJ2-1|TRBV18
CASSPPWGGSYNEQFF
TGTGCCAGCTCACCACCTTGGGGGGGCTCCTACAATGAGCAGTTCTTC
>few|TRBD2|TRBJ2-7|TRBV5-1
CASSLSLAVYEQYF
TGCGCCAGCAGCTTGAGTCTAGCGGTCTACGAGCAGTACTTC
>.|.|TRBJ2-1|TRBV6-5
CASSSTTEFSEQFF
TGTGCCAGCAGTTCCACCACAGAGTTCAGTGAGCAGTTCTTC
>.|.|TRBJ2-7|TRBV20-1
CSANSLYEQYF
TGCAGTGCTAACTCTCTTTACGAGCAGTACTTC
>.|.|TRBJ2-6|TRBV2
CASSLGGGANVLTF
TGTGCCAGCAGCTTAGGGGGTGGGGCCAACGTCCTGACTTTC
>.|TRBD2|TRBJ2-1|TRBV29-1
CSTRGTSGTDEQFF
TGCAGCACCCGAGGGACTAGCGGGACGGATGAGCAGTTCTTC
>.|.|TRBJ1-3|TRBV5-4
CASSSGLISGNTIYF
TGTGCCAGCAGCTCGGGACTGATCTCTGGAAACACCATATATTTT
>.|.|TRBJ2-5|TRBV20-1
CSARTLRPQYF
TGCAGTGCTAGGACCCTTCGCCCCCAGTACTTC
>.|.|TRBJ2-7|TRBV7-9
CASSYVPANEQYF
TGTGCCAGCAGCTACGTGCCGGCCAACGAGCAGTACTTC
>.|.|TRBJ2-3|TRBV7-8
CASSLTRASTDTQYF
TGTGCCAGCAGCTTAACGCGGGCTAGCACAGATACGCAGTATTTT
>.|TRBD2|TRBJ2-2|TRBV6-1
CASRSGRRYTGELFF
TGTGCCAGCAGGAGCGGGAGGCGGTACACCGGGGAGCTGTTTTTT
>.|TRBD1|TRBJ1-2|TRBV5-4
CASSSRSQGALRYGYTF
TGTGCCAGCAGCTCCCGCTCACAGGGGGCGCTTCGTTATGGCTACACCTTC
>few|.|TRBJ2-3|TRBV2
CASSEAQQGDTQYF
TGTGCCAGCAGTGAAGCGCAACAAGGAGATACGCAGTATTTT
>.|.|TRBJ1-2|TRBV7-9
CASSLDSRMVGYTF
TGTGCCAGCAGCCTAGACAGTAGAATGGTGGGCTACACCTTC
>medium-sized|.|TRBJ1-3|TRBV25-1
CASSEYKGSPPGNTIYF
TGTGCCAGCAGTGAATACAAAGGGTCCCCACCAGGAAACACCATATATTTT
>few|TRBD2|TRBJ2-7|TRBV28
CASSLGLGTSGKYEQYF
TGTGCCAGCAGTTTAGGCTTGGGGACTAGCGGAAAATACGAGCAGTACTTC
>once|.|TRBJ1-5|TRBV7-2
CASSLIGGNQPQHF
TGTGCCAGCAGCTTAATCGGGGGCAATCAGCCCCAGCATTTT
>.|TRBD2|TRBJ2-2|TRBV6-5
CASSYFGGSTGELFF
TGTGCCAGCAGTTACTTCGGGGGGAGCACCGGGGAGCTGTTTTTT
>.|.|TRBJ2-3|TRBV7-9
CASSFRTGIDTQYF
TGTGCCAGCAGCTTCCGAACAGGGATAGATACGCAGTATTTT
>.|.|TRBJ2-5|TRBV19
CASSGAGTLQETQYF
TGTGCCAGTAGTGGGGCGGGCACCCTCCAAGAGACCCAGTACTTC
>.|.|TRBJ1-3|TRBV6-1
CASKVGASSGNTIYF
TGTGCCAGCAAAGTAGGGGCCAGCTCTGGAAACACCATATATTTT
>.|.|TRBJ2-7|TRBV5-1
CASSPSGDEQYF
TGCGCCAGCAGCCCGTCAGGGGACGAGCAGTACTTC
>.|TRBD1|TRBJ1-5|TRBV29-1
CSVGGTAEKYSNQPQHF
TGCAGCGTTGGGGGGACAGCCGAAAAGTATAGCAATCAGCCCCAGCATTTT
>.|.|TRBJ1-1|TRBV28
CASTSFFEAFF
TGTGCCAGCACCTCGTTCTTTGAAGCTTTCTTT
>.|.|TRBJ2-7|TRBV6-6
CASSAWGGDSYEQYF
TGTGCCAGCAGTGCCTGGGGCGGGGACTCCTACGAGCAGTACTTC
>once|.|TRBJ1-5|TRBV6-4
CASSEGNSNQPQHF
TGTGCCAGCAGTGAGGGGAATAGCAATCAGCCCCAGCATTTT
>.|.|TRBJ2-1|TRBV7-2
CASSTQAPGEEFF
TGTGCCAGCAGCACCCAAGCCCCAGGGGAGGAGTTCTTC
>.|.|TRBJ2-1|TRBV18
CASSRFYNEQFF
TGTGCCAGCTCACGCTTCTACAATGAGCAGTTCTTC
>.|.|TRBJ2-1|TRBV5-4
CASSRENEQFF
TGTGCCAGCAGCCGGGAGAATGAGCAGTTCTTC
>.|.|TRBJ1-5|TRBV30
CAWRIGNQPQHF
TGTGCCTGGAGGATTGGGAATCAGCCCCAGCATTTT
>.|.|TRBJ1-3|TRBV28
CASSSYLRSGNTIYF
TGTGCCAGCAGTTCCTATCTAAGATCTGGAAACACCATATATTTT
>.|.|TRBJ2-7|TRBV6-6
CASSFRDKGYYEQYF
TGTGCCAGCAGTTTCCGGGACAAGGGATACTACGAGCAGTACTTC
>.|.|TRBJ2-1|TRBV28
CASIPQGTPYNEQFF
TGTGCCAGCATCCCCCAGGGAACCCCGTACAATGAGCAGTTCTTC
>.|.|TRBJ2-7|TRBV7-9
CASRDSLQYEQYF
TGTGCCAGCCGGGACTCTTTACAGTACGAGCAGTACTTC
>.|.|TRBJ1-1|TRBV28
CASSLFQGRGNTEAFF
TGTGCCAGCAGTTTATTCCAGGGGCGGGGGAACACTGAAGCTTTCTTT
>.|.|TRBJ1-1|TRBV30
CAVSLQKNTEAFF
TGTGCCGTAAGCTTACAGAAGAACACTGAAGCTTTCTTT
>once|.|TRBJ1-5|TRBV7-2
CASSPFGGNQPQHF
TGTGCCAGCAGCCCGTTTGGGGGAAATCAGCCCCAGCATTTT
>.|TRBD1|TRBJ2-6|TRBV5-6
CASSLLGQGAISGANVLTF
TGTGCCAGCAGCTTGCTCGGACAGGGGGCCATCTCTGGGGCCAACGTCCTGACTTTC
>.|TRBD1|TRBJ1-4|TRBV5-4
CASTGQGDEKLFF
TGTGCCAGCACCGGACAGGGTGATGAAAAACTGTTTTTT
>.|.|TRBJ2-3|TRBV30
CAWVAPSTDTQYF
TGTGCCTGGGTGGCCCCTTCCACAGATACGCAGTATTTT